The clone carrying this T cell receptor beta chain was seen just once. The target antigen is unknown. The data stem from a study of OX40 agonist ivuxolimab in advanced cancers. General study findings and limits: Some nonresponders also had low normalized T-cell clonal expansion. Relative to CD4+ cells, CD8+ T cells on average had more expanded clones. Among patients with partial responses at 0.1-3.0 mg/kg, clonal expansion was among the lowest.

At baseline, cycle 4 day 1, and cycle 7 day 1, blood was sampled. The CDR3 sequence is 12 residues long. The germline gives CDR1 SNHLY, CDR2 FYNNEI. V gave up 1 base and J gave up 2 bases, with 3 bases separating them. TCRdb's table, derived via immunoSEQ multiplex PCR, lists solely in-frame clones and lacks some. Found here are tens of thousands of clones, 70% to 80% of them singletons; the top ten hold 11%. The sequence derives from an adult with an advanced solid tumor such as melanoma, head and neck, liver or kidney cancer. Here the sequenced sample was CD4+ or CD8+ T cells sorted from blood, taken in a trial of the OX40 agonist ivuxolimab. The chain couples TRBV2 to TRBJ2-7; D unclear. CDR3 protein: CASSEGAYEQYF. In DNA form, the CDR3 reads TGTGCCAGCAGTGAAGGGGCCTACGAGCAGTACTTC.